The clone carrying this T cell receptor beta chain was detected once. This specimen belongs to a study of technical replicates of blood from a few donors. In germline, CDR1 is SGHTA, CDR2 FQGTGA. CDR3 length: 12 residues. V was cut by 5 bases and J by 3 bases, with 6 bases left in between. Repertoires were generated with immunoSEQ multiplex PCR, while TCRdb's copy carries only in-frame clones and drops some. The sample lists more than 65,000 clones, less than 98% occurring once. V and J are TRBV7-3 and TRBJ2-3; no reliable D call. The receptor's source is a human donor in good health. Sample: T cells isolated from PBMCs. The DNA for the CDR3 is TGTGCCAGCAGCCCGGAGACAGATACGCAGTATTTT. Its translation is CASSPETDTQYF.